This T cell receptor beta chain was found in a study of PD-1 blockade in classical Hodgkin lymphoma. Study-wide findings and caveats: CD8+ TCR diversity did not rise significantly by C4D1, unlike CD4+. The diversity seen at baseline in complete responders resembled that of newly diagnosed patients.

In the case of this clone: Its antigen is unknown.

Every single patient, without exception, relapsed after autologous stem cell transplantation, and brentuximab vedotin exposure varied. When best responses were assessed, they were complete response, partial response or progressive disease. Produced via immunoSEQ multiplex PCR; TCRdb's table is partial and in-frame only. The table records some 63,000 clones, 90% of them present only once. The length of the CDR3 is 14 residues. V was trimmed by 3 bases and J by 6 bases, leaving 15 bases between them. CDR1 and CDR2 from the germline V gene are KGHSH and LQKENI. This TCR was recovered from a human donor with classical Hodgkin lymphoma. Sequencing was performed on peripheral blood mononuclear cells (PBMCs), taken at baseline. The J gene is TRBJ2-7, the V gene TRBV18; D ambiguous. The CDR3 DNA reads TGTGCCAGCTCACCCCCCCAGAGCCTAGGCGAGCAGTACTTC. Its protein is CASSPPQSLGEQYF.